Listed here is a single T cell receptor beta chain. The antigen is unknown. This sample was taken from a study of shared clonotypes between healthy human individuals. In the study overall: Three plates were used per donor for CD4 naive, three for CD4 memory, two for CD8 naive and one for CD8 memory.

It was across several immunoSEQ plates that each subset's genomic DNA was evenly split. Sequenced by immunoSEQ multiplex PCR; TCRdb stores in-frame clones only, minus some. The sample has 950,000 to 1,100,000 clones, 60% to 80% seen once. CD4+ cells underwent separation, giving CD45RA+ naive and CD45RA-negative memory subsets. Trimming cost V 5 bases and J 13 bases, with 21 bases left between them. CDR1 is SGHTA, CDR2 FQGNSA, per germline. The CDR3 has 15 amino acids. Study-level findings and limits: Among a handful of donors, roughly 5% of naive CD4 clonotypes were found in common.

The chain recombines TRBV7-2 with TRBJ1-6; no clear D gene. The specimen sequenced was memory CD4+ T cells sorted from blood. Subset given: CD45RA-negative fraction. This TCR was recovered from a man aged 18 to 29 in good health. In DNA form, the CDR3 reads TGTGCCAGCAGCCGTTCGGGCCTCACCTCCAATCCCCTCCACTTT. Amino acids: CASSRSGLTSNPLHF.